This note documents a single TCR beta chain sequence. The data stem from a study of blood T cell repertoires in COVID-19. About the study: Sites in the United States, Italy and Spain provided acute and convalescent COVID-19 samples. The cDNA or gDNA used as material had been derived from T cells, B-cell-depleted T cells, or PBMCs.

Original methodology: Reference gene primers were amplified, and this amplification served to estimate nucleated cell counts. Repertoires were generated with immunoSEQ multiplex PCR, while TCRdb's copy carries only in-frame clones and drops some. V, J and clone size derive from that table, while D and trimming were established from the DNA sequence. Of around 140,000 clones in the sample, over 60% were seen once. After removal of 2 bases from V and 1 base from J, the junction contained 9 bases not matched to a gene. There are 17 residues in the CDR3. The sample comprised peripheral blood. V is TRBV23-1 and J is TRBJ1-1, with TRBD1 matching 8 bases. TRBV23-1 is marked as an open reading frame, function uncertain. This receptor was identified in a man aged 50 to 59 with acute or convalescent COVID-19. CDR3 DNA: TGCGCCAGCAGTCAACCCCTGGACAGGGCTTCGAACACTGAAGCTTTCTTT. Translation gives CASSQPLDRASNTEAFF.